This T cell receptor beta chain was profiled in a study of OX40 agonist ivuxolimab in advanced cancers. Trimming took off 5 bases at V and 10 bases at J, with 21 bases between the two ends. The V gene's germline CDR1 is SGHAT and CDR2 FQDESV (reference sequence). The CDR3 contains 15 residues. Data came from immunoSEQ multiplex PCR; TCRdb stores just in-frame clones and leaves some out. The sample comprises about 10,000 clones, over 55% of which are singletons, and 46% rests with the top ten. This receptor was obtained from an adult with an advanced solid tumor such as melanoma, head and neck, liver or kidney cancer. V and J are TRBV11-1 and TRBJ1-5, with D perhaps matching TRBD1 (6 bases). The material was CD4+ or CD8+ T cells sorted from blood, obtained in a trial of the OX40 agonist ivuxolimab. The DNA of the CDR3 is TGTGCCAGCAGCGAACACCCGGGACATTCGGGCCCCCAGCATTTT. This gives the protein CASSEHPGHSGPQHF.